Listed below are T cell receptor beta chains from one sample, sequenced in a study of OX40 agonist ivuxolimab in advanced cancers. The method was immunoSEQ multiplex PCR; TCRdb's version includes in-frame clones alone and lacks a portion of them. There are some 74,000 clones in the sample; 85% occur only once, and 0.5% to 0.55% lies in the top ten. The sample was CD4+ or CD8+ T cells sorted from blood, taken in a trial of the OX40 agonist ivuxolimab. Every receptor here comes from an adult with an advanced solid tumor such as melanoma, head and neck, liver or kidney cancer. CDR3s include the opening cysteine and the closing phenylalanine or tryptophan. D genes are given only for firm matches. For some rows the clone size is stated as once, few or many, or as a class when expanded; others skip it.

d_call	clone_size	v_call	j_call	cdr3_nt	cdr3_aa
-	-	TRBV30	TRBJ1-6	TGTGCCTGGACCGAAGCGACAGGAGGGATAATCAATTCACCCCTCCACTTT	CAWTEATGGIINSPLHF
TRBD1	-	TRBV5-1	TRBJ2-2	TGCGCCAGCAGCAGACGGACAGGGGGCACGGACACCGGGGAGCTGTTTTTT	CASSRRTGGTDTGELFF
-	-	TRBV19	TRBJ1-3	TGTGCCAGTAGTATACCGTTGGAGGGAGTCGGAAACACCATATATTTT	CASSIPLEGVGNTIYF
-	-	TRBV18	TRBJ2-1	TGTGCCAGCTCACCGGACGGCCCCAATGAGCAGTTCTTC	CASSPDGPNEQFF
-	-	TRBV4-2	TRBJ2-7	TGTGCCAGCAGCCAAGGGACCCGGGACTGGGCCTACGAGCAGTACTTC	CASSQGTRDWAYEQYF
-	-	TRBV6-5	TRBJ2-1	TGTGCCAGCAGTTACTCGTGGGCAGGGGTTTACAATGAGCAGTTCTTC	CASSYSWAGVYNEQFF
TRBD1	-	TRBV15	TRBJ2-7	TGTGCCACCAGCCGTAGACAGGGCCCCTACGAGCAGTACTTC	CATSRRQGPYEQYF
-	few	TRBV15	TRBJ2-1	TGTGCCACCAGCAGATGGGGTAGGCAGGGGGGGAATGAGCAGTTCTTC	CATSRWGRQGGNEQFF
-	-	TRBV6-6	TRBJ2-5	TGTGCCAGCAGTTACACGGACGCGGCCTGGGCCCAGTACTTC	CASSYTDAAWAQYF
-	-	TRBV6-1	TRBJ2-2	TGTGCCAGCAGTGAAAGGGGGGTGGACGGGGAGCTGTTTTTT	CASSERGVDGELFF
TRBD1	-	TRBV7-2	TRBJ1-2	TGTGCCAGCAGCGGTTACAGGGGGATGGGATATGGCTACACCTTC	CASSGYRGMGYGYTF
TRBD1	once	TRBV10-3	TRBJ1-1	TGTGCCACCTCGGGACAGGGGAACACTGAAGCTTTCTTT	CATSGQGNTEAFF
TRBD1	-	TRBV9	TRBJ1-1	TGTGCCAGCAGCCCACGGCGGACAGGGGGAAATGAAGCTTTCTTT	CASSPRRTGGNEAFF
TRBD1	-	TRBV7-9	TRBJ1-1	TGTGCCAGCAGCCCCACAGACAGGGGGAGAACTGAAGCTTTCTTT	CASSPTDRGRTEAFF
-	-	TRBV19	TRBJ1-4	TGTGCCAGTAGTATCGGAGTGGGAGGGGGAGGAAAACTGTTTTTT	CASSIGVGGGGKLFF
TRBD1	-	TRBV30	TRBJ1-6	TGTGCCTGGAGTCTAGGGGGCAGGGCAGATTCACCCCTCCACTTT	CAWSLGGRADSPLHF
-	-	TRBV6-5	TRBJ1-2	TGTGCCAGCAGTCCGGGGGCCCTTAACTATGGCTACACCTTC	CASSPGALNYGYTF
-	-	TRBV5-1	TRBJ1-6	TGCGCCAGCAGCTTGGAAGGGGGGCCAAATTCACCCCTCCACTTT	CASSLEGGPNSPLHF
-	-	TRBV4-2	TRBJ2-7	TGTGCCAGCAGCCAAGATCCGGGCCCAGGGACCTCCTACGAGCAGTACTTC	CASSQDPGPGTSYEQYF
-	few	TRBV10-3	TRBJ2-7	TGTGCCATCAGTGAGAAGTTAGGGAACGAGCAGTACTTC	CAISEKLGNEQYF
TRBD1	-	TRBV29-1	TRBJ2-7	TGCAGCGTACGACAGGGGGCGATCGAGCAGTACTTC	CSVRQGAIEQYF
-	-	TRBV11-3	TRBJ2-1	TGTGCCAGCAGCCCAGGGACTGGCTACAATGAGCAGTTCTTC	CASSPGTGYNEQFF
-	-	TRBV18	TRBJ2-7	TGTGCCAGCTCACCACCGGGCAGGGCCAACTCCTACGAGCAGTACTTC	CASSPPGRANSYEQYF
-	-	TRBV9	TRBJ1-3	TGTGCCAGCAGCGTAGTAGGGTCCGGAAACACCATATATTTT	CASSVVGSGNTIYF
-	-	TRBV5-1	TRBJ2-5	TGCGCCAGCAGCTTGAGTGGGGACGGGAGACAAGAGACCCAGTACTTC	CASSLSGDGRQETQYF
-	-	TRBV2	TRBJ2-1	TGTGCCAGCAGGGGGACTCTCCGCAATGAGCAGTTCTTC	CASRGTLRNEQFF
-	-	TRBV10-3	TRBJ1-6	TGTGCCATCAGTGACAGGGAAGGGTCACCCCTCCACTTT	CAISDREGSPLHF
-	-	TRBV4-3	TRBJ1-2	TGCGCCAGCAGTCCCCTCGGACAGAACTATGGCTACACCTTC	CASSPLGQNYGYTF
TRBD2	-	TRBV7-8	TRBJ2-7	TGTGCCAGCAGCTCAAGGACTAGCGGGGGGATCTACGAGCAGTACTTC	CASSSRTSGGIYEQYF